The 14 T cell receptor beta chains reported below all come from one sample, sequenced in a study of ipilimumab plus nivolumab after autologous stem cell transplantation. The repertoire was sequenced with immunoSEQ multiplex PCR; TCRdb's copy has only in-frame clones and lacks some. The table has some 16,000 clones, approximately 82% seen once. This material consisted of PBMCs, taken in a trial of ipilimumab plus nivolumab as post-transplant consolidation. The receptors were gathered from a male donor with diffuse large B-cell lymphoma.

CDR3 sequence reads: CASIIPGEAFF. CDR3 DNA: TGTGCCAGCATCATACCAGGTGAAGCTTTCTTT. The chain recombines TRBV6-6 with TRBJ1-1, with D uncertain. In germline, CDR1 is MNHNY, CDR2 SVGAGI (reference sequence). Trimming stripped 7 bases from V and 7 bases from J, with 10 bases between. This CDR3 has 11 residues.

The genes are TRBV7-2 and TRBJ2-7; TRBD1 matches 8 bases. CDR3 length: 15 amino acids. Germline CDR1 is SGHTA and CDR2 is FQGNSA. V was clipped by 5 bases and J by 0 bases; unmatched bases: 6. The CDR3 nucleotides read TGTGCCAGCAGCAGCTGGACAGGGCTCTCCTACGAGCAGTACTTC. It codes for CASSSWTGLSYEQYF. The whole variable domain, filled in from reference TRBV7-2 and TRBJ2-7, reads GAGVSQSPSNKVTEKGKDVELRCDPISGHTALYWYRQSLGQGLEFLIYFQGNSAPDKSGLPSDRFSAERTGGSVSTLTIQRTQQEDSAVYLCASSSWTGLSYEQYFGPGTRLTVT.

Here the CDR3 DNA reads TGTGCCACCAGCAAATTGGGGGGGAATGAAAAACTGTTTTTT. Translation: CATSKLGGNEKLFF. This rearrangement joins TRBV15 to TRBJ1-4; maybe TRBD1 (5 bases). CDR1 and CDR2 from the germline V gene are LNHNV and YYDKDF (reference sequence). V dropped 4 bases and J dropped 5 bases, with 11 bases sitting between them. There are 14 residues in the CDR3.

A single count supports this clone. The chain carries TRBV29-1 and TRBJ2-5, with TRBD1 matching over 8 bases. V lost 4 bases and J lost 0; bases outside the gene matches: 4. This CDR3 region has 14 residues. CDR1 and CDR2 from the germline V gene are SQVTM and ANQGSEA. CDR3 nucleotide sequence: TGCAGCGTTGTGGGACAGGCTTACCAAGAGACCCAGTACTTC. Protein: CSVVGQAYQETQYF. The entire variable domain, with the rest obtained from reference TRBV29-1 and TRBJ2-5, is as follows: SAVISQKPSRDICQRGTSLTIQCQVDSQVTMMFWYRQQPGQSLTLIATANQGSEATYESGFVIDKFPISRPNLTFSTLTVSNMSPEDSSIYLCSVVGQAYQETQYFGPGTRLLVL.

This clone was observed a few times. This sequence joins TRBV28 and TRBJ1-2; TRBD1 agrees at 7 bases. Germline values: CDR1 MDHEN, CDR2 SYDVKM. The ends lost 6 bases at V and 4 bases at J; junction bases unmatched: 2. The CDR3 extends over 12 amino acids. The CDR3 loop reads CASSPGGYGYTF. The CDR3 DNA follows: TGTGCCAGCAGCCCAGGGGGCTATGGCTACACCTTC.

The chain links TRBV25-1 to TRBJ2-1, with 8 bases aligning to TRBD2. This CDR3 contains 16 residues. Losses at the gene ends were 2 bases for V and 9 bases for J; bases not matched to a gene: 12. CDR1 MGHDK and CDR2 SYGVNS come from the germline V gene. CDR3 bases: TGTGCCAGCAGTGAAGAGGTGACTAGCGTTATAGGTGAGCAGTTCTTC. Protein: CASSEEVTSVIGEQFF.

This clone was detected once. The J gene is TRBJ2-7, the V gene TRBV7-2; TRBD1 might be the D (6 bases). CDR1 SGHTA and CDR2 FQGNSA come from the germline V gene. The ends were cut back, 1 base at V and 3 bases at J, with 13 bases in the middle. The length of the CDR3 is 15 residues. CDR3 residues: CASSLDVGQFYEQYF. The CDR3 coding sequence is TGTGCCAGCAGCTTAGACGTCGGACAGTTCTACGAGCAGTACTTC.

This sequence joins TRBV19 and TRBJ2-1; 7 nucleotides align to TRBD2. CDR1 and CDR2 (germline): LNHDA, SQIVND (reference sequence). J was trimmed by 2 bases and V by 2 bases; bases with no gene match: 12. This CDR3 spans 18 amino acids. The CDR3 region has the DNA TGTGCCAGTAGTATATACCACCGGGGCGGGGGACCCTACAATGAGCAGTTCTTC. It is translated as CASSIYHRGGGPYNEQFF.

The rearrangement uses TRBV5-5 and TRBJ1-2, with D unresolved. V lost 3 bases, J lost 0 bases, and 12 bases lay in between. Germline V gene lookup returns CDR1 SGHKS and CDR2 YYEKEE (reference sequence). This CDR3 spans 15 amino acids. CDR3 residues: CASSWGGDTNYGYTF. In nucleotides, the CDR3 is TGTGCCAGCAGCTGGGGAGGAGATACTAACTATGGCTACACCTTC.

This clone was seen just once. The gene calls are TRBV6-1 and TRBJ1-5; no reliable D call. The CDR3 covers 15 residues. From germline, CDR1 is MNHNS and CDR2 SASEGT. V was clipped by 2 bases and J by 4 bases, with 12 bases between them. CDR3 amino acids: CASSELWTGNQPQHF. The CDR3 nucleotides are TGTGCCAGCAGTGAATTGTGGACGGGGAATCAGCCCCAGCATTTT.

The genes are TRBV9 and TRBJ1-2, with 8 bases identical to TRBD1. V lost 4 bases to trimming and J lost 8 bases; unmatched junction nucleotides: 13. This CDR3 has 15 amino acids. Looked up from germline, CDR1 is SGDLS and CDR2 is YYNGEE. The CDR3 sequence: CASSQPGTGGRGYTF. CDR3 nucleotides: TGTGCCAGCAGCCAACCCGGGACAGGCGGCCGGGGCTACACCTTC.

The chain has TRBV6-1 and TRBJ1-1; no clear D gene. Germline lookup yields CDR1 MNHNS and CDR2 SASEGT. The CDR3 runs 12 residues. Trimming stripped 6 bases from V and 2 bases from J, with 7 bases between. CDR3 in DNA: TGTGCCAGCAGCCCAGCTAACACTGAAGCTTTCTTT. The encoded protein is CASSPANTEAFF.

The rearrangement links TRBV19 to TRBJ1-1, with 7 positions matching TRBD1. The CDR3 runs to 11 residues. The V segment lost 6 bases and the J segment 8 bases; nucleotides outside the gene matches: 3. Germline V lookup: CDR1 LNHDA, CDR2 SQIVND (reference sequence). The CDR3 protein is CASSPGGEAFF. CDR3 DNA: TGTGCCAGTAGCCCAGGGGGGGAAGCTTTCTTT.

In nucleotides, the CDR3 is TGTGCCAGCAGCTTGGTGGAGGGGGCACGGGGGGAGCTGTTTTTT. Protein product: CASSLVEGARGELFF. This rearrangement joins TRBV5-6 to TRBJ2-2; a weak D match, TRBD1 (7 bases). The CDR3 runs 15 residues. V was pared by 0 bases and J by 8 bases, with 14 bases between. Germline loops: CDR1 SGHDT, CDR2 YYEEEE.